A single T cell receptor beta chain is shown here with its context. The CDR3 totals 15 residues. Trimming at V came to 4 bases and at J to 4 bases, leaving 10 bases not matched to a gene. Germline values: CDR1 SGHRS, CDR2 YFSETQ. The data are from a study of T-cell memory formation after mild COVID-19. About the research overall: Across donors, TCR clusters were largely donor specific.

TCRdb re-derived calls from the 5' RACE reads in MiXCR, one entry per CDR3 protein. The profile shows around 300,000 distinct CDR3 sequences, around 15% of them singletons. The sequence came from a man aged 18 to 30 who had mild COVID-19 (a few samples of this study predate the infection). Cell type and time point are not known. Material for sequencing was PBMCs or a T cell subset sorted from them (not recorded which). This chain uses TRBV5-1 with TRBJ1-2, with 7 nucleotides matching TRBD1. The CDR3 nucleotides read TGCGCCAGCAGCCAACCCCCCACAGGGGCCTATGGCTACACCTTC. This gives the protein CASSQPPTGAYGYTF.